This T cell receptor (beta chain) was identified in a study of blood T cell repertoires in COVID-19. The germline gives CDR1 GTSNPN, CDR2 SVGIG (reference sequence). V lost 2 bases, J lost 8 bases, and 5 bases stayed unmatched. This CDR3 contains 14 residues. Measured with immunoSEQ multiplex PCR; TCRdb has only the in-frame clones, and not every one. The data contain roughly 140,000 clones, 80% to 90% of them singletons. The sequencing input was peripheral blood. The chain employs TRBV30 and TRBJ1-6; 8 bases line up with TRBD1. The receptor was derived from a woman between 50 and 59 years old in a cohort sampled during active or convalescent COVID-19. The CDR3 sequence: CAWSSGTGYSPLHF. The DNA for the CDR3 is TGTGCCTGGAGTTCCGGGACAGGATATTCACCCCTCCACTTT.